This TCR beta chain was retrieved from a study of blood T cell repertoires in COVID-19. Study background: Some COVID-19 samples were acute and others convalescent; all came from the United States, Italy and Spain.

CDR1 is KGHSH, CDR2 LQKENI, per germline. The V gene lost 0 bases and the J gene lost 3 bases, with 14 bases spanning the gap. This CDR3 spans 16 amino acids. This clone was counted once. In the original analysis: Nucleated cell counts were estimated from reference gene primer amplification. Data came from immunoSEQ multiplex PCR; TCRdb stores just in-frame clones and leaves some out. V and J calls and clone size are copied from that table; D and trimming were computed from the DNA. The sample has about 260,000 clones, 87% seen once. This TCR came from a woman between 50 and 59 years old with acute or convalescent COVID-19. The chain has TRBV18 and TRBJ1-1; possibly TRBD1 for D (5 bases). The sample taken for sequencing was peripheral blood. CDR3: CASSPPYGHRHTEAFF. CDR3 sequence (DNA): TGTGCCAGCTCACCACCGTACGGACATCGTCACACTGAAGCTTTCTTT.